The 30 T cell receptor beta chains listed next were all sequenced from one sample in a study of graft-versus-host responses after intestinal transplantation. These TCRs are of unknown antigen specificity. Generated by immunoSEQ multiplex PCR, the TCRdb table keeps only in-frame clones and is missing some. Of 98,000 or so clones listed, approximately 84% are singletons. Specimen: unstimulated CD4+ T cells sorted from spleen or lymph node cells, collected before intestinal transplant. These receptors all come from a human donor who received an intestinal transplant.

The chain has TRBV28 and TRBJ1-5; D call uncertain. The length of the CDR3 is 17 residues. In germline, CDR1 is MDHEN, CDR2 SYDVKM. The germline V and J ends were trimmed by 7 bases and 0 bases, with 19 bases remaining between them. DNA of the CDR3: TGTGCCAGCAAAGCTTCAGTCCTGGCTTATAGCAATCAGCCCCAGCATTTT. Amino acid sequence: CASKASVLAYSNQPQHF.

This clone was observed a single time. V gene TRBV4-2 combines with J gene TRBJ2-3; D gene uncertain. Germline CDR1 LGHNA, CDR2 YNFKEQ. The CDR3 runs to 13 residues. Trimming took off 2 bases at V and 3 bases at J, with 6 bases between the two ends. The CDR3 DNA is TGTGCCAGCAGCCAACGGGCGACAGATACGCAGTATTTT. It is translated as CASSQRATDTQYF.

V usage is TRBV18 and J usage is TRBJ2-5, with 9 bases identical to TRBD2. The CDR3 has 17 residues. Trimming at V came to 6 bases and at J to 2 bases, leaving 13 bases not matched to a gene. Per the germline V gene, CDR1 is KGHSH and CDR2 is LQKENI. CDR3 loop: CASSPILAGVDQETQYF. The CDR3 nucleotides are TGTGCCAGCTCGCCAATATTAGCGGGAGTGGATCAAGAGACCCAGTACTTC.

The chain links TRBV6-1 to TRBJ1-2, with a possible D match to TRBD1 (5 bases). The CDR3 sequence is 12 residues long. V dropped 3 bases and J dropped 3 bases, with 5 bases sitting between them. Germline-derived CDR1 and CDR2 are MNHNS and SASEGT. CDR3 sequence: CASSDRDYGYTF. CDR3 bases: TGTGCCAGCAGTGACAGGGACTATGGCTACACCTTC.

The chain has TRBV5-1 and TRBJ1-4, with TRBD1 as a possible D gene (5 bases). Germline V gives CDR1 SGHRS, CDR2 YFSETQ. The CDR3 contains 13 residues. Trimming cost V 4 bases and J 5 bases, with 9 bases left between them. The CDR3 protein is CASSGTENEKLFF. CDR3 in DNA: TGCGCCAGCAGCGGGACGGAGAATGAAAAACTGTTTTTT.

This clone came up once. The gene calls are TRBV20-1 and TRBJ2-5; D remains unclear. Germline CDR1 and CDR2: DFQATT and SNEGSKA (reference sequence). The ends were cut back, 0 bases at V and 7 bases at J, with 6 bases in the middle. The CDR3 is 11 residues long. CDR3 amino acids: CSARDLVTQYF. CDR3 DNA: TGCAGTGCTAGAGATTTGGTGACCCAGTACTTC.

The rearrangement links TRBV4-1 to TRBJ2-7; 11 bases line up with TRBD2. The ends lost 3 bases at V and 3 bases at J; junction bases unmatched: 4. Per the germline V gene, CDR1 is MGHRA and CDR2 is YSYEKL. CDR3 length equals 15 residues. Here the CDR3 reads CASSHPSGRFYEQYF. The CDR3, as DNA: TGCGCCAGCAGCCACCCTAGCGGGAGGTTCTACGAGCAGTACTTC.

The chain couples TRBV5-4 to TRBJ2-6; tentative D call: TRBD2 (6 bases). V lost 0 bases and J lost 6, with 22 bases in between. Germline CDR1 reads SGHNT; CDR2 reads YYREEE (reference sequence). CDR3 length: 19 amino acids. Written as DNA, the CDR3 is TGTGCCAGCAGCTTGGCCTATGGTGTCAGGGAGGTGGAGGCCAACGTCCTGACTTTC. This sequence encodes CASSLAYGVREVEANVLTF.

The J gene is TRBJ1-2, the V gene TRBV6-5; D is ambiguous. The CDR3 runs 13 residues. Germline V CDR1 and CDR2: MNHEY, SVGAGI. The germline V and J ends were trimmed by 7 bases and 6 bases, with 15 bases remaining between them. The DNA of the CDR3 is TGTGCCAGCACCGAGGGAGGGTATAATGGCTACACCTTC. This codes for CASTEGGYNGYTF.

The rearrangement uses TRBV10-3 and TRBJ2-2; D not resolved. The CDR3 has 11 amino acids. Germline V gene data show CDR1 as ENHRY and CDR2 as SYGVKD. V lost 8 bases to trimming and J lost 4 bases, with 5 bases between them. For the CDR3, the DNA is TGTGCCATCTCCAGCACCGGGGAGCTGTTTTTT. The encoded protein is CAISSTGELFF.

This chain connects TRBV5-4 to TRBJ1-6; 7 nucleotides match TRBD1. The trim removed 4 bases at V and 7 bases at J, leaving 8 bases unmatched. Germline-derived CDR1 and CDR2 are SGHNT and YYREEE (reference sequence). The CDR3 runs 15 residues. The CDR3 reads CASSRIGQENSPLHF. CDR3 DNA: TGTGCCAGCAGCCGCATAGGACAGGAGAATTCACCCCTCCACTTT.

This sequence joins TRBV7-6 and TRBJ2-3; no definite D call. Germline V lookup: CDR1 SGHVS, CDR2 FNYEAQ. The CDR3 contains 15 residues. V dropped 1 base and J dropped 4 bases, with 12 bases sitting between them. The CDR3 reads CASSLGVSGADTQYF. The CDR3 nucleotides read TGTGCCAGCAGCTTAGGGGTCTCGGGCGCAGATACGCAGTATTTT. The full variable domain, with the rest looked up from reference TRBV7-6 and TRBJ2-3, is GAGVSQSPRYKVTKRGQDVALRCDPISGHVSLYWYRQALGQGPEFLTYFNYEAQQDKSGLPNDRFSAERPEGSISTLTIQRTEQRDSAMYRCASSLGVSGADTQYFGPGTRLTVL.

The chain links TRBV5-1 to TRBJ1-2, with 7 bases fitting TRBD1. There are 15 residues in the CDR3. Per germline, CDR1 SGHRS and CDR2 YFSETQ. V was clipped by 4 bases and J by 6 bases; unmatched bases: 12. CDR3 nucleotide sequence: TGCGCCAGCAGCCTAAACCCTGACAGGGTGAATGGCTACACCTTC. This gives the protein CASSLNPDRVNGYTF.

This clone was detected only once. The chain is built from TRBV7-9 and TRBJ1-2; 7 bases align to TRBD1. J lost 4 bases, V lost 4 bases, and 6 bases had no gene match. Germline lookup yields CDR1 SEHNR and CDR2 FQNEAQ (reference sequence). CDR3 length: 14 amino acids. The CDR3 is CASSSRGTVYGYTF. The CDR3 nucleotides read TGTGCCAGCAGCTCTCGAGGGACAGTCTATGGCTACACCTTC.

The rearrangement uses TRBV9 and TRBJ1-1, with D hard to call. The CDR3 length is 15 residues. V gave up 1 base and J gave up 1 base, with 11 bases separating them. Germline CDR1 is SGDLS and CDR2 is YYNGEE. In DNA form, the CDR3 reads TGTGCCAGCAGCGTATCCCCGAGGGAGAACACTGAAGCTTTCTTT. Its translation: CASSVSPRENTEAFF.

This clone was counted between two and nine times. V and J are TRBV6-1 and TRBJ1-2; D remains ambiguous. This CDR3 contains 13 residues. V lost 6 bases and J lost 1, with 9 bases in between. The V gene's germline CDR1 is MNHNS and CDR2 SASEGT. CDR3 region: CASRIQSNYGYTF. The CDR3 DNA reads TGTGCCAGCAGGATACAGAGTAACTATGGCTACACCTTC.

The chain couples TRBV30 to TRBJ1-5; D gene ambiguous. Germline CDR1 GTSNPN, CDR2 SVGIG (reference sequence). V lost 3 bases to trimming and J lost 0 bases, with 6 bases between them. The CDR3 totals 13 residues. CDR3 DNA sequence: TGTGCCTGGAGCCAAGATAGCAATCAGCCCCAGCATTTT. Its translation is CAWSQDSNQPQHF.

A few counts support this clone. The V call is TRBV19, the J call TRBJ2-2, with D perhaps TRBD2 (5 bases). V lost 3 bases and J 5 bases, leaving 13 bases between the germline ends. The germline V gene encodes CDR1 LNHDA and CDR2 SQIVND (reference sequence). This CDR3 region has 15 residues. CDR3 bases: TGTGCCAGTAGTATCTCCGCGGGTTGGACCGGGGAGCTGTTTTTT. Translation gives CASSISAGWTGELFF.

The rearrangement uses TRBV11-2 and TRBJ2-7; TRBD1 aligns across 9 bases. CDR3 size: 16 residues. The ends lost 5 bases at V and 1 base at J; junction bases unmatched: 9. Germline V gives CDR1 SGHAT, CDR2 FQNNGV. The CDR3 nucleotides read TGTGCCAGCAGCGCATATCAGACAGGGGGGTCCTACGAGCAGTACTTC. It specifies CASSAYQTGGSYEQYF.

The gene calls are TRBV4-2 and TRBJ1-5; weak D call: TRBD1 (6 bases). The germline V and J ends were trimmed by 0 bases and 6 bases, with 12 bases remaining between them. Germline CDR1 is LGHNA and CDR2 is YNFKEQ. This CDR3 is built from 15 residues. Here the CDR3 DNA reads TGTGCCAGCAGCCAAGAAGGGGCAGGGGTTCAGCCCCAGCATTTT. Amino acids: CASSQEGAGVQPQHF.

V is TRBV6-5 and J is TRBJ1-3; possible D gene TRBD1, 5 bases. The V and J ends lost 3 bases and 4 bases respectively, with 7 bases between them. This CDR3 is 13 amino acids long. Germline V gene lookup returns CDR1 MNHEY and CDR2 SVGAGI. The CDR3 bases are TGTGCCAGCAGTTATCCAGGGGGAAACACCATATATTTT. This translates into CASSYPGGNTIYF.

This chain joins TRBV12-5 and TRBJ2-3; 14 bases match TRBD2. Germline V gives CDR1 LGHNT, CDR2 FRNRAP. V trimming: 6 bases; J trimming: 6 bases; junction bases outside the gene matches: 8. CDR3 size: 16 residues. The CDR3 loop is CASGRLAGGPGDTQYF. CDR3 nucleotides: TGTGCTAGTGGAAGACTAGCGGGAGGGCCGGGGGATACGCAGTATTTT.

The chain joins TRBV6-5 to TRBJ1-2; possible D gene TRBD1, 6 bases. Germline-derived CDR1 and CDR2 are MNHEY and SVGAGI. V was cut by 4 bases and J by 5 bases, with 11 bases left in between. The CDR3 covers 13 residues. The CDR3 here is CASSSLTGYGYTF. The CDR3 nucleotides read TGTGCCAGCAGTTCCTTAACAGGGTATGGCTACACCTTC.

The gene calls are TRBV9 and TRBJ2-1; D may match TRBD1 or TRBD2 (5 bases each). Germline V gene lookup returns CDR1 SGDLS and CDR2 YYNGEE. V gave up 0 bases and J gave up 8 bases, with 18 bases separating them. The CDR3 spans 16 residues. The CDR3 region has the DNA TGTGCCAGCAGCGTAGGACACCCCGATTTGGGACATGAGCAGTTCTTC. Protein product: CASSVGHPDLGHEQFF.

The CDR3: CATQRDRAGEQYF. The CDR3 coding sequence is TGTGCCACCCAGAGGGACAGGGCTGGCGAGCAGTACTTC. This chain connects TRBV28 to TRBJ2-7, with TRBD1 identical over 9 bases. Germline V lookup: CDR1 MDHEN, CDR2 SYDVKM. The CDR3 loop spans 13 amino acids. V shed 10 bases and J 6 bases; nucleotides not matched to a gene: 10. Filled out from reference TRBV28 and TRBJ2-7, the complete variable domain reads DVKVTQSSRYLVKRTGEKVFLECVQDMDHENMFWYRQDPGLGLRLIYFSYDVKMKEKGDIPEGYSVSREKKERFSLILESASTNQTSMYLCATQRDRAGEQYFGPGTRLTVT.

Here the CDR3 DNA reads TGTGCCAGCAGCGAAGCTAGCGGACATAGCACAGATACGCAGTATTTT. Its translation: CASSEASGHSTDTQYF. The V gene is TRBV5-4, the J gene TRBJ2-3; TRBD2 aligns across 7 bases. The germline V gene has CDR1 SGHNT and CDR2 YYREEE (reference sequence). J was trimmed by 0 bases and V by 4 bases; bases with no gene match: 8. There are 16 residues in the CDR3. The variable domain in full, with the rest retrieved from reference TRBV5-4 and TRBJ2-3, is ETGVTQSPTHLIKTRGQQVTLRCSSQSGHNTVSWYQQALGQGPQFIFQYYREEENGRGNFPPRFSGLQFPNYSSELNVNALELDDSALYLCASSEASGHSTDTQYFGPGTRLTVL.

The DNA for the CDR3 is TGTGCCAGCAGTTTCGACCGCAGCTCCTACGAGCAGTACTTC. Protein: CASSFDRSSYEQYF. V usage is TRBV6-5 and J usage is TRBJ2-7; D remains unclear. The germline V and J ends were trimmed by 4 bases and 0 bases, with 10 bases remaining between them. The CDR3 is 14 amino acids. CDR1 and CDR2 (germline): MNHEY, SVGAGI.

The chain employs TRBV9 and TRBJ2-1; tentative D call: TRBD2 (6 bases). This CDR3 comprises 15 residues. Germline V gives CDR1 SGDLS, CDR2 YYNGEE. Trimming removed 0 bases at V and 4 bases at J, with 11 bases between. CDR3 loop: CASSVGLGSYNEQFF. CDR3 coding DNA: TGTGCCAGCAGCGTAGGGCTCGGGAGTTACAATGAGCAGTTCTTC. Variable domain in full (rest from reference TRBV9 and TRBJ2-1): DSGVTQTPKHLITATGQRVTLRCSPRSGDLSVYWYQQSLDQGLQFLIQYYNGEERAKGNILERFSAQQFPDLHSELNLSSLELGDSALYFCASSVGLGSYNEQFFGPGTRLTVL.

The chain carries TRBV7-3 and TRBJ2-2; 11 nucleotides align to TRBD2. CDR3 length equals 15 residues. Trimming took 5 bases from V and 7 from J; bases not matched to a gene: 6. Germline V lookup: CDR1 SGHTA, CDR2 FQGTGA. In DNA form, the CDR3 reads TGTGCCAGCAGCAGCACTAGCGGGAGTATCGGGGAGCTGTTTTTT. It encodes CASSSTSGSIGELFF.

The chain has TRBV10-3 and TRBJ2-5, with 11 bases fitting TRBD2. The end of the DNA fits TRBJ2-7 better, so the J call may be wrong. The germline CDR1 and CDR2 sequences are ENHRY and SYGVKD. This CDR3 is 18 amino acids long. As DNA, the CDR3 is TGTGCCATCAGCCCCCTAGCGGGAGGACCAAAAACAACCTACGAGCAGTACTTC. Its protein product is CAISPLAGGPKTTYEQYF.